The rows below give T cell receptor beta chains drawn from one sample of a study of Graves' ophthalmopathy and Graves' hyperthyroidism. TCRdb independently ran MiXCR on the multiplex PCR reads; one entry per CDR3 protein. The profile shows about 400,000 distinct CDR3 sequences, 18% of them singletons. Specimen: peripheral blood. Receptors were obtained from a woman aged 18-29 years with Graves' ophthalmopathy. CDR3s include the opening cysteine and the closing phenylalanine or tryptophan. The D gene is left open where the match is weak. Clone size, where shown, is once, few, many, or a class for clones that have expanded.

j_gene	v_gene	abundance	d_gene	CDR3aa	CDR3nt
TRBJ1-6	TRBV6-5	few	TRBD1	CATLGDRYSPLHF	TGTGCCACCCTCGGGGACAGGTATTCACCCCTCCACTTT
TRBJ1-1	TRBV6-1	-	-	CASSPWDISTEAFF	TGTGCCAGCAGTCCCTGGGACATCTCCACTGAAGCTTTCTTT
TRBJ1-2	TRBV6-1	-	-	CASRRGVDYGYTF	TGTGCCAGCAGGCGGGGGGTGGACTATGGCTACACCTTC
TRBJ2-5	TRBV11-2	many	TRBD2	CASSGGTSGGAQYF	TGTGCCAGCAGCGGCGGGACTAGCGGGGGGGCCCAGTACTTC
TRBJ2-5	TRBV30	many	TRBD1	CAWSSRDGTGELGTQYF	TGTGCCTGGAGTTCAAGAGATGGGACAGGGGAGCTGGGGACCCAGTACTTC
TRBJ1-5	TRBV19	many	-	CASSIASASNQPQHF	TGTGCCAGTAGTATTGCCAGCGCCAGCAATCAGCCCCAGCATTTT
TRBJ2-7	TRBV4-3	many	-	CASSQGRSKTGEQYF	TGCGCCAGCAGCCAAGGACGTTCGAAAACGGGGGAGCAGTACTTC
TRBJ2-2	TRBV7-2	many	-	CASSLQGRNTGELFF	TGTGCCAGCAGCTTACAGGGGCGGAACACCGGGGAGCTGTTTTTT
TRBJ1-2	TRBV19	many	-	CASSLQANYGYTF	TGTGCCAGTAGTCTACAGGCTAACTATGGCTACACCTTC
TRBJ1-6	TRBV27	many	-	CASRLINEGTYSPLHF	TGTGCCAGCAGGCTAATTAACGAGGGGACCTATTCACCCCTCCACTTT
TRBJ2-5	TRBV6-1	few	TRBD2	CASKRWLAGEETQYF	TGTGCCAGCAAAAGGTGGCTAGCGGGGGAAGAGACCCAGTACTTC
TRBJ2-2	TRBV4-1	many	-	CASSPSAQGSGELFF	TGCGCCAGCAGCCCTAGCGCTCAGGGCTCCGGGGAGCTGTTTTTT
TRBJ1-1	TRBV27	many	TRBD1	CASSPLTGGWAEAFF	TGTGCCAGCAGTCCCTTGACAGGGGGTTGGGCTGAAGCTTTCTTT
TRBJ1-6	TRBV5-1	many	-	CASSLPVEGPSDSPLHF	TGCGCCAGCAGCCTCCCCGTGGAGGGGCCCTCGGATTCACCCCTCCACTTT
TRBJ2-7	TRBV15	-	TRBD2	CATSRVAGTRERQYF	TGTGCCACCAGCAGAGTCGCCGGGACTAGAGAAAGGCAGTACTTC
TRBJ1-5	TRBV19	many	-	CASSIGGEKPQHF	TGTGCCAGTAGTATAGGGGGAGAGAAGCCCCAGCATTTT
TRBJ2-7	TRBV6-2/TRBV6-3	many	TRBD1	CASRLTGTGNYEQYF	TGTGCCAGCAGGCTCACCGGGACAGGGAATTACGAGCAGTACTTC
TRBJ2-5	TRBV6-2/TRBV6-3	many	TRBD2	CASSATSGVETQYF	TGTGCCAGCTCTGCGACTAGCGGGGTAGAGACCCAGTACTTC
TRBJ2-7	TRBV4-1	-	TRBD1	CASSPSITPGTGWYEQYF	TGCGCCAGCAGCCCAAGCATCACCCCCGGGACAGGGTGGTACGAGCAGTACTTC
TRBJ1-3	TRBV4-1	many	-	CASSPSGALSGNTIYF	TGCGCCAGCAGCCCCAGCGGGGCCCTCTCTGGAAACACCATATATTTT
TRBJ2-7	TRBV12-3/TRBV12-4	-	TRBD1	CASSLDRVRTEQYF	TGTGCCAGCAGCTTAGACAGGGTGAGAACCGAGCAGTACTTC
TRBJ2-7	TRBV5-1	-	-	CASSLQSGVYGEQYF	TGCGCCAGCAGCTTGCAGTCCGGGGTATATGGCGAGCAGTACTTC
TRBJ1-3	TRBV5-1	many	-	CASSLEGNNRAVDGNTIYF	TGCGCCAGCAGCTTGGAAGGGAATAACAGGGCTGTGGATGGAAACACCATATATTTT
TRBJ1-2	TRBV6-1	-	-	CASSEVGGTVGYTF	TGTGCCAGCAGTGAAGTAGGGGGGACGGTTGGCTACACCTTC
TRBJ1-5	TRBV6-1	-	TRBD1	CASSRRTGLSNQPQHF	TGTGCCAGCAGTCGTCGGACAGGCCTTAGCAATCAGCCCCAGCATTTT
TRBJ1-2	TRBV2	many	TRBD1	CASSERGGQGDYGYTF	TGTGCCAGCAGTGAGAGAGGGGGACAGGGGGACTATGGCTACACCTTC
TRBJ1-5	TRBV19	many	-	CASRDQGLSNQPQHF	TGTGCCAGCCGGGATCAGGGACTTAGCAATCAGCCCCAGCATTTT
TRBJ2-7	TRBV20-1	-	-	CSARRQREQYF	TGCAGTGCTAGACGGCAACGCGAGCAGTACTTC
TRBJ2-2	TRBV15	many	-	CATTSGGNTGELFF	TGTGCCACGACGTCGGGCGGAAACACCGGGGAGCTGTTTTTT
TRBJ1-1	TRBV4-2	-	-	CASSPIGTAGMNTEAFF	TGTGCCAGCAGCCCTATCGGGACGGCGGGCATGAACACTGAAGCTTTCTTT
TRBJ2-7	TRBV30	many	-	CAWSGQGYYEQYF	TGTGCCTGGAGTGGGCAGGGATACTACGAGCAGTACTTC
TRBJ1-1	TRBV6-1	-	-	CASRLTVANTEAFF	TGTGCCAGCAGGCTGACTGTTGCGAACACTGAAGCTTTCTTT
TRBJ2-7	TRBV29-1	many	TRBD2	CSVYYGTSGSARSYEQYF	TGCAGCGTTTATTATGGGACTAGCGGGAGCGCTAGGTCCTACGAGCAGTACTTC
TRBJ2-7	TRBV6-5	many	-	CASTLGAGEQYF	TGTGCCAGCACCCTAGGCGCAGGGGAGCAGTACTTC
TRBJ2-5	TRBV6-1	-	-	CASSDLRTETQYF	TGTGCCAGCAGTGACCTCCGGACGGAGACCCAGTACTTC
TRBJ2-2	TRBV12-3/TRBV12-4	many	-	CASRDSGNTGELFF	TGTGCCAGCAGAGACAGCGGTAACACCGGGGAGCTGTTTTTT
TRBJ1-2	TRBV30	-	-	CALTGTTNYGYTF	TGTGCTCTCACCGGGACAACTAACTATGGCTACACCTTC
TRBJ1-5	TRBV20-1	many	-	CSARTLTGNQPQHF	TGCAGTGCTAGAACCCTGACAGGCAATCAGCCCCAGCATTTT
TRBJ2-7	TRBV11-2	-	TRBD2	CASSTPLADPYEQYF	TGTGCCAGCAGCACGCCCCTAGCGGACCCCTACGAGCAGTACTTC
TRBJ1-5	TRBV11-2	many	-	CASSPAGRLSNQPQHF	TGTGCCAGCAGTCCCGCAGGGCGACTTAGCAATCAGCCCCAGCATTTT
TRBJ1-2	TRBV6-5	-	-	CASSYQRQSYGYTF	TGTGCCAGCAGTTACCAACGACAGTCCTATGGCTACACCTTC
TRBJ2-5	TRBV7-2	many	-	CASSLPKETQYF	TGTGCCAGCAGCCTCCCGAAAGAGACCCAGTACTTC
TRBJ1-6	TRBV7-9	-	-	CASTAGPYNSPLHF	TGTGCCAGCACCGCGGGGCCATATAATTCACCCCTCCACTTT
TRBJ2-5	TRBV29-1	many	-	CSVLGTKETQYF	TGCAGCGTCCTGGGCACCAAAGAGACCCAGTACTTC
TRBJ1-1	TRBV12-3/TRBV12-4	few	-	CASSLVWQGSAFF	TGTGCCAGCAGTTTAGTTTGGCAGGGTTCGGCTTTCTTT
TRBJ2-7	TRBV7-2	many	TRBD2	CASSLGEGLANDEQYF	TGTGCCAGCAGCTTAGGAGAGGGACTAGCAAACGACGAGCAGTACTTC
TRBJ1-5	TRBV15	-	-	CATSRERGVDQPQHF	TGTGCCACCAGCAGAGAGCGGGGTGTGGATCAGCCCCAGCATTTT
TRBJ1-5	TRBV12-3/TRBV12-4	-	-	CASSYGTYRNQPQHF	TGTGCCAGCAGTTACGGAACATACCGCAATCAGCCCCAGCATTTT
TRBJ2-7	TRBV18	many	-	CASSQGHGGSYEQYF	TGTGCCAGCTCACAGGGACACGGCGGGTCCTACGAGCAGTACTTC
TRBJ2-6	TRBV27	many	TRBD1	CASSFSGTGGWYGGANVLTF	TGTGCCAGCAGTTTTTCCGGGACAGGGGGCTGGTATGGAGGGGCCAACGTCCTGACTTTC
TRBJ2-5	TRBV20-1	-	-	CSASPGGRGRETQYF	TGCAGTGCTAGTCCGGGCGGCAGGGGGAGGGAGACCCAGTACTTC
TRBJ1-1	TRBV18	few	-	CASSPVLQGNTEAFF	TGTGCCAGCTCACCCGTATTACAGGGGAACACTGAAGCTTTCTTT